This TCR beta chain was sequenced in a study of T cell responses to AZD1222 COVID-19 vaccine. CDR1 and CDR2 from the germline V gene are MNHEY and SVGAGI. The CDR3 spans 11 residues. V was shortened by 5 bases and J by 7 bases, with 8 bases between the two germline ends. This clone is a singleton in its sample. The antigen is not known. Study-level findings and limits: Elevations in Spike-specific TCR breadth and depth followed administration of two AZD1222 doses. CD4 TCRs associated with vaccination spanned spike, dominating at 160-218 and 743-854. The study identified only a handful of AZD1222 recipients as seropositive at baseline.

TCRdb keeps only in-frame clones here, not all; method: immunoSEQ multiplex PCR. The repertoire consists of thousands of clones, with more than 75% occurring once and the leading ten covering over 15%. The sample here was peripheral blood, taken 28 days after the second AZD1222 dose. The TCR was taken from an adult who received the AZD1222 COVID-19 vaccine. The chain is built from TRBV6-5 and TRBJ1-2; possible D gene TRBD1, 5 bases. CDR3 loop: CASSTGGGYTF. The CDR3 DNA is TGTGCCAGCAGTACCGGGGGTGGCTACACCTTC.